The 4 T cell receptor beta chains reported below all come from one sample, sequenced in a study of blood T cell repertoires in COVID-19. Using immunoSEQ multiplex PCR, the repertoire was profiled, and TCRdb retains in-frame clones only, with some absent. The repertoire holds around 160,000 clones, with under 90% as singletons. Sequencing used peripheral blood. The receptors stem from a human donor in a cohort sampled during active COVID-19.

V and J are TRBV5-1 and TRBJ2-5; TRBD2 matches at 9 bases. The V gene end was trimmed by 4 bases and the J gene end by 4 bases; junction bases not matched to a gene: 8. The CDR3 length is 15 residues. Germline lookup yields CDR1 SGHRS and CDR2 YFSETQ. CDR3 in amino acids: CASSALAGSLETQYF. The CDR3 DNA follows: TGCGCCAGCAGCGCCCTAGCGGGGAGTCTAGAGACCCAGTACTTC.

The chain links TRBV6-5 to TRBJ2-7, with D possibly matching TRBD1 (6 bases). Germline V lookup: CDR1 MNHEY, CDR2 SVGAGI. The CDR3 sequence is 14 residues long. V dropped 5 bases and J dropped 4 bases, with 15 bases sitting between them. CDR3 bases: TGTGCCAGCAGTATGACAGGACGAGTTTACGAGCAGTACTTC. It encodes CASSMTGRVYEQYF.

Here the CDR3 DNA reads TGTGCCATCCCGACAGGAGAGAGTGGCTACACCTTC. Protein product: CAIPTGESGYTF. This rearrangement joins TRBV7-9 to TRBJ1-2; tentatively, D is TRBD1 (6 bases). The germline V gene encodes CDR1 SEHNR and CDR2 FQNEAQ (reference sequence). The germline V and J ends were trimmed by 10 bases and 7 bases, with 16 bases remaining between them. This CDR3 is built from 12 residues.

The gene calls are TRBV7-2 and TRBJ2-5; D is perhaps TRBD1 (6 bases). Germline V lookup: CDR1 SGHTA, CDR2 FQGNSA. The V gene lost 5 bases and the J gene lost 2 bases, with 18 bases spanning the gap. The CDR3 contains 16 residues. The CDR3 sequence is CASSQGMGANQETQYF. The CDR3 region has the DNA TGTGCCAGCAGCCAGGGCATGGGGGCCAATCAAGAGACCCAGTACTTC.